This entry lists 9 T cell receptor beta chains sequenced from one sample in a study of low-dose radiotherapy and immunotherapy resistance in tumors. cDNA synthesis used a TRAV/TRBV-specific primer set for both chains. A constant-region primer paired with the V-primer adapter amplified TCRs over 20 PCR cycles. A single record per CDR3 protein comes from TCRdb applying MiXCR to the reads. The sample includes about 10,000 distinct CDR3 sequences, approximately 55% seen only once; the top ten take about 8%. Receptors originate from a human donor with advanced metastatic prostate, ovarian, gallbladder or colorectal cancer (not recorded which). This table probably holds off-target reads from a library built for another chain.

This clonotype has more than one count but fewer than ten. This chain uses TRBV2 with TRBJ1-2; 7 bases line up with TRBD1. The CDR3 loop spans 16 amino acids. From germline, CDR1 is SNHLY and CDR2 FYNNEI. The J segment lost 2 bases and the V segment lost 2 bases, leaving 8 bases of the junction unmatched. The CDR3 loop is CASSEPLRQGNYGYTF. In DNA, the CDR3 is TGTGCCAGCAGTGAACCCCTCCGACAGGGCAACTATGGCTACACCTTC.

The chain has TRBV6-8 and TRBJ2-2; a possible D gene is TRBD1 (6 bases). V was shortened by 5 bases and J by 5 bases, with 12 bases between the two germline ends. Germline V gene lookup returns CDR1 MNHGY and CDR2 SAAAGT. The CDR3 contains 14 residues. The CDR3 nucleotides read TGTGCCAGCAGTGAAAGAGGGGGTACCGGGGAGCTGTTTTTT. It encodes CASSERGGTGELFF.

This clonotype appeared once. The chain carries TRBV28 and TRBJ2-1; no definite D call. The germline CDR1 and CDR2 sequences are MDHEN and SYDVKM. CDR3 size: 13 residues. V was pared by 3 bases and J by 3 bases, with 6 bases between. In nucleotides, the CDR3 is TGTGCCAGCAGTTTGGTCGGCTACAATGAGCAGTTCTTC. It is translated as CASSLVGYNEQFF.

J is TRBJ2-7 and V is TRBV3-1, with 9 bases lining up with TRBD1. Losses at the gene ends were 4 bases for V and 6 bases for J; bases not matched to a gene: 7. CDR1 is LGHDT and CDR2 is YNNKEL in the germline V gene (reference sequence). The CDR3 covers 14 residues. CDR3 nucleotides: TGTGCCAGCAGCCCGTCCCGGGACAGGGTCGAGCAGTACTTC. Its translation: CASSPSRDRVEQYF.

The CDR3 loop is CASSLWSSGRADTQYF. The DNA for the CDR3 is TGTGCCAGCAGTTTATGGTCCTCGGGCAGGGCAGATACGCAGTATTTT. The V and J genes are TRBV28 and TRBJ2-3; maybe TRBD1 (5 bases). The CDR3 has 16 residues. V dropped 0 bases and J dropped 4 bases, with 14 bases sitting between them. The germline gives CDR1 MDHEN, CDR2 SYDVKM.

The genes are TRBV7-3 and TRBJ1-1; D is ambiguous. Germline lookup yields CDR1 SGHTA and CDR2 FQGTGA. V shed 3 bases and J shed 3 bases, with 5 bases lying between them. The CDR3 covers 12 residues. This CDR3 is CASSFGDTEAFF. In nucleotides, the CDR3 is TGTGCCAGCAGCTTCGGTGACACTGAAGCTTTCTTT.

The gene calls are TRBV29-1 and TRBJ1-3; D remains ambiguous. Germline V gene lookup returns CDR1 SQVTM and CDR2 ANQGSEA. V was pared by 8 bases and J by 1 base, with 9 bases between. This CDR3 is built from 12 residues. This CDR3 is CSYGESGNTIYF. DNA of the CDR3: TGCAGCTACGGGGAATCTGGAAACACCATATATTTT.

The gene calls are TRBV19 and TRBJ2-1, with TRBD2 matching over 12 bases. J was trimmed by 7 bases and V by 3 bases; bases with no gene match: 7. The CDR3 totals 16 residues. CDR1 LNHDA and CDR2 SQIVND come from the germline V gene (reference sequence). CDR3: CASSMTSGGLLNEQFF. CDR3 DNA: TGTGCCAGTAGTATGACTAGCGGGGGCCTTTTGAATGAGCAGTTCTTC.

This clonotype was detected only a few times. This chain connects TRBV14 to TRBJ2-1; possibly TRBD1 or TRBD2 for D (5 bases each). Between the trimmed V and J ends, which lost 4 bases and 1 base, there was a span of 8 bases. This CDR3 has 14 residues. Germline V CDR1 and CDR2: SGHDN, FVKESK. The CDR3 here is CASSRGTSYNEQFF. CDR3 in DNA: TGTGCCAGCAGCCGGGGGACGTCCTACAATGAGCAGTTCTTC.